The rows below give T cell receptor beta chains drawn from one sample of a study of blood T cell repertoires in COVID-19. Sequencing used immunoSEQ multiplex PCR; TCRdb keeps in-frame clones, though not all of them. The sample carries 150,000 to 200,000 clones, around 85% recorded once. The sequencing sample was made of peripheral blood. These receptors were obtained from a woman aged 55-70 years with COVID-19, enrolled during active disease. Both conserved end residues are part of each CDR3. Fields, in order: clone size, V gene, D gene, J gene, CDR3 DNA, CDR3 protein. The D gene is left open where the match is weak. Rows may omit the clone size; those that give it use once, few, many or a size class.

size: once
V: TRBV7-2
D: TRBD2
J: TRBJ2-5
DNA: TGTGCCAGCAGCGGATGGACTAGATCCCAAGAGACCCAGTACTTC
CDR3: CASSGWTRSQETQYF

size: -
V: TRBV29-1
D: -
J: TRBJ2-2
DNA: TGCAGCGTTGAGGCAGGGGAAACCGGGGAGCTGTTTTTT
CDR3: CSVEAGETGELFF

size: once
V: TRBV30
D: -
J: TRBJ1-5
DNA: TGTGCCTGGAGTGTAAGGGGCAGGTATAGCAATCAGCCCCAGCATTTT
CDR3: CAWSVRGRYSNQPQHF

size: -
V: TRBV30
D: -
J: TRBJ1-6
DNA: TGTGCCTGGAGTGACACCAATACACCCCTCCACTTT
CDR3: CAWSDTNTPLHF

size: -
V: TRBV6-6
D: TRBD2
J: TRBJ2-7
DNA: TGTGCCAGCAGCCCCGGGACTAGCGGTTCCTACGAGCAGTACTTC
CDR3: CASSPGTSGSYEQYF

size: -
V: TRBV5-6
D: -
J: TRBJ1-2
DNA: TGTGCCAGCAGCCTGGGGAGGGTCGGCTACACCTTC
CDR3: CASSLGRVGYTF

size: -
V: TRBV30
D: TRBD1
J: TRBJ1-2
DNA: TGTGCCTGTAGACAACAGGGGTATCTCGACACCTTC
CDR3: CACRQQGYLDTF

size: -
V: TRBV7-6
D: -
J: TRBJ1-3
DNA: TGTGCCAGCAGCCCGGTTTTCGGTGGAAACACCATATATTTT
CDR3: CASSPVFGGNTIYF

size: -
V: TRBV5-6
D: TRBD1
J: TRBJ1-2
DNA: TGTGCCAGCAGCTTCTGGGACAGGGTGGGTGGCTACACCTTC
CDR3: CASSFWDRVGGYTF

size: -
V: TRBV9
D: TRBD1
J: TRBJ2-7
DNA: TGTGCCAGCAGCGTAGGACAGGGGGACGAGCAGTACTTC
CDR3: CASSVGQGDEQYF

size: many
V: TRBV6-1
D: -
J: TRBJ1-3
DNA: TGTGCCAGCAGTGACAGGCGCTCTGGAAACACCATATATTTT
CDR3: CASSDRRSGNTIYF

size: -
V: TRBV11-2
D: -
J: TRBJ2-6
DNA: TGTGCCAGCAGCTTTAGTGACAGCATCTCTGGGGCCAACGTCCTGACTTTC
CDR3: CASSFSDSISGANVLTF

size: -
V: TRBV7-9
D: -
J: TRBJ1-1
DNA: TGTGCCAGCAGCTCCTATCCGACAGAGAACACTGAAGCTTTCTTT
CDR3: CASSSYPTENTEAFF

size: -
V: TRBV24-1
D: -
J: TRBJ1-6
DNA: TGTGCCACCAGTGGGATAGCTAGTAGTTCACCCCTCCACTTT
CDR3: CATSGIASSSPLHF

size: -
V: TRBV7-2
D: -
J: TRBJ1-1
DNA: TGTGCCAGCAGCTTAAGGGGCACTGAAGCTTTCTTT
CDR3: CASSLRGTEAFF

size: -
V: TRBV7-9
D: -
J: TRBJ2-7
DNA: TGTGCCAGCAGCCCCGCCTACGAGCAGTACTTC
CDR3: CASSPAYEQYF

size: -
V: TRBV7-9
D: -
J: TRBJ1-3
DNA: TGTGCCAGCAGCTTAGAGAGGGGAAACACCATATATTTT
CDR3: CASSLERGNTIYF

size: -
V: TRBV6-1
D: -
J: TRBJ1-5
DNA: TGTGCCAGCAGTGAACGAGGGGACTATAGCAATCAGCCCCAGCATTTT
CDR3: CASSERGDYSNQPQHF

size: -
V: TRBV4-3
D: TRBD1
J: TRBJ1-2
DNA: TGCGCCAGCAGCCAGCAGGGGACAGGGGATCTGGGCTACACCTTC
CDR3: CASSQQGTGDLGYTF

size: once
V: TRBV9
D: -
J: TRBJ1-6
DNA: TGTGCCAGCAGCGCCGAAACAGGGTCCGGGCGTGCACCCCTCCACTTT
CDR3: CASSAETGSGRAPLHF

size: -
V: TRBV7-2
D: TRBD1
J: TRBJ1-2
DNA: TGTGCCAGCAGCTCAGGACAGGGGGATAGCTATGGCTACACCTTC
CDR3: CASSSGQGDSYGYTF

size: -
V: TRBV4-3
D: -
J: TRBJ2-1
DNA: TGCGCCAGCAGCCAAGTGCGGCTAGAGGGTTACAATGAGCAGTTCTTC
CDR3: CASSQVRLEGYNEQFF

size: -
V: TRBV11-3
D: -
J: TRBJ2-3
DNA: TGTGCCAGCAGCTCTTCCCGGGGGACTAGCACAGATACGCAGTATTTT
CDR3: CASSSSRGTSTDTQYF

size: -
V: TRBV28
D: TRBD1
J: TRBJ1-4
DNA: TGTGCCAGCAGCCAAACAGGGGGCGCAACTAATGAAAAACTGTTTTTT
CDR3: CASSQTGGATNEKLFF

size: once
V: TRBV18
D: TRBD2
J: TRBJ2-1
DNA: TGTGCCAGCTCACCTAGCGGGAGGGCCCTCGATGAGCAGTTCTTC
CDR3: CASSPSGRALDEQFF

size: -
V: TRBV5-1
D: TRBD1
J: TRBJ2-3
DNA: TGCGCCAGCAGGGACAGGAAAGGAGATACGCAGTATTTT
CDR3: CASRDRKGDTQYF

size: -
V: TRBV7-9
D: TRBD1
J: TRBJ2-1
DNA: TGTGCCAGCAGCTCGGACAGGGGCCCCTACAATGAGCAGTTCTTC
CDR3: CASSSDRGPYNEQFF

size: -
V: TRBV4-2
D: TRBD1
J: TRBJ2-2
DNA: TGTGCCAGCAACCCGGGACAGCCTATGACCGGGGAGCTGTTTTTT
CDR3: CASNPGQPMTGELFF

size: -
V: TRBV10-3
D: -
J: TRBJ2-7
DNA: TGTGCCATCAGTGATATGGGGCTGCTAGACGAGCAGTACTTC
CDR3: CAISDMGLLDEQYF

size: -
V: TRBV7-9
D: TRBD2
J: TRBJ2-5
DNA: TGTGCCAGCAGCCCCGGGACTAGCGGGAGGGCCAGGCACTTC
CDR3: CASSPGTSGRARHF

size: -
V: TRBV11-3
D: TRBD2
J: TRBJ2-7
DNA: TGTGCGTCACAGCGGGAGGGTCGCGGCTACGAGCAGTACTTC
CDR3: CASQREGRGYEQYF

size: -
V: TRBV7-8
D: TRBD1
J: TRBJ1-1
DNA: TGTGCCAGCAGCCGTGCAGGGGGGACTGAAGCTTTCTTT
CDR3: CASSRAGGTEAFF

size: -
V: TRBV25-1
D: -
J: TRBJ1-2
DNA: TGTGCCAGCAGTGAATCAGGGGATAACTATGGCTACACCTTC
CDR3: CASSESGDNYGYTF

size: -
V: TRBV19
D: -
J: TRBJ1-2
DNA: TGTGCCAGTAGTATAGATCGGATCCAGGGGGGCTACACCTTC
CDR3: CASSIDRIQGGYTF

size: -
V: TRBV25-1
D: TRBD1
J: TRBJ1-4
DNA: TGTGCCAGCAGCCAAGACAGGGCATATAATGAAAAACTGTTTTTT
CDR3: CASSQDRAYNEKLFF

size: -
V: TRBV11-3
D: -
J: TRBJ2-7
DNA: TGTGCCAGCAGCTTAGAGGGCACAGGGTCCCCCTACTACGAGCAGTACTTC
CDR3: CASSLEGTGSPYYEQYF

size: -
V: TRBV29-1
D: -
J: TRBJ2-2
DNA: TGCAGCGTCCCCGGGACCGGGGAGCTGTTTTTT
CDR3: CSVPGTGELFF

size: -
V: TRBV2
D: -
J: TRBJ2-2
DNA: TGTGCCAGCAGCCAGCGGGTGAACACCGGGGAGCTGTTTTTT
CDR3: CASSQRVNTGELFF

size: -
V: TRBV6-2/TRBV6-3
D: TRBD1
J: TRBJ1-2
DNA: TGTGCCAGCAGCTCGGGGACAGGGCAGTACACCTTC
CDR3: CASSSGTGQYTF

size: -
V: TRBV7-7
D: -
J: TRBJ1-3
DNA: TGTGCTAGCAGCCCTACTGGGACTTATCTAGACACCATATATTTT
CDR3: CASSPTGTYLDTIYF

size: -
V: TRBV9
D: TRBD2
J: TRBJ2-1
DNA: TGTGCCAGCAGCCCCCAGCGGGAGGGCCTGGGTGAGCAGTTCTTC
CDR3: CASSPQREGLGEQFF